This entry is about one T cell receptor (beta chain). In the source study's methods: Cell counts per sample came from amplifying reference gene primers. Using immunoSEQ multiplex PCR, the repertoire was profiled, and TCRdb retains in-frame clones only, with some absent. V and J calls and clone size follow that table, whereas D and trimming were derived from the DNA. This repertoire shows about 210,000 clones, around 92% found once; its top ten account for 0.95% to 1.5%. This record belongs to a study of blood T cell repertoires in COVID-19. Study in general: COVID-19 samples collected from the United States, Italy and Spain covered acute and convalescent phases. PBMCs, B-cell-depleted T cells, or T cells provided the cDNA or gDNA that made up the material.

The V gene lost 0 bases and the J gene lost 9 bases, with 14 bases spanning the gap. CDR1 WNHNN and CDR2 SYGVQD come from the germline V gene (reference sequence). The CDR3 covers 14 residues. Material: peripheral blood. The sequence came from a young man with acute or convalescent COVID-19. The chain links TRBV10-1 to TRBJ1-1; maybe TRBD1 (5 bases). The CDR3 sequence is CASSESGRRGKAFF. CDR3 nucleotide sequence: TGCGCCAGCAGTGAGTCGGGCAGGCGGGGGAAAGCTTTCTTT.